This T cell receptor (beta chain) was found in a study of tumor T cells in aggressive B-cell lymphoma. This CDR3 spans 15 amino acids. Trimming pared 0 bases from V and 2 bases from J, leaving 10 bases between. Germline V gene data show CDR1 as SNHLY and CDR2 as FYNNEI. TCRdb's copy holds only in-frame clones and misses some; the assay was immunoSEQ multiplex PCR. The sample lists 7,500 to 9,500 clones, over 75% occurring once. The chain combines TRBV2 with TRBJ1-1, with D unresolved. The sequencing sample was made of tumor tissue. The sequence came from an adult with diffuse large B cell lymphoma. The CDR3 DNA is TGTGCCAGCAGTGAAGCGCTTACAGAAAACACTGAAGCTTTCTTT. This encodes CASSEALTENTEAFF.